This T cell receptor (beta chain) was sequenced for a study of blood T cell repertoires in COVID-19. Study information: Acute and convalescent COVID-19 specimens originated in the United States, Italy and Spain. PBMCs, B-cell-depleted T cells, or T cells were the source of the cDNA or gDNA that made up the material.

In the authors' methods: Estimated nucleated cell counts came from reference gene primer amplification. Data came from immunoSEQ multiplex PCR; TCRdb stores just in-frame clones and leaves some out. Clonal size and the V and J genes are those of that table, whereas D and trimming came from the DNA. The table lists 75,000 to 95,000 clones, 70% to 90% of them singletons. CDR1 is KGHSH and CDR2 is LQKENI in the germline V gene. The V end was cut by 3 bases, the J end by 7 bases, with 13 bases between. The length of the CDR3 is 14 residues. Sequenced input: peripheral blood. The receptor was derived from a human donor in a cohort sampled during active COVID-19. The chain couples TRBV18 to TRBJ1-5, with D tentatively TRBD1 (5 bases). This chain's CDR3 is CASSPAGNQQPQHF. The CDR3 DNA reads TGTGCCAGCTCACCGGCAGGGAATCAGCAGCCCCAGCATTTT.